This T cell receptor beta chain came from a study of T cell responses to AZD1222 COVID-19 vaccine. The CDR3 is 13 amino acids. V lost 7 bases and J lost 4, with 13 bases in between. Germline-derived CDR1 and CDR2 are LNHDA and SQIVND (reference sequence). Study results and caveats: CD4 TCRs linked to vaccination spanned spike, dominating at 160-218 and 743-854. Close to half of spike-specific TCRs reportedly recognize unmutated variant regions. Among those given AZD1222, only five or six were seropositive at baseline. Donor demographics were predominantly white British with a female majority; clonal diversity may be underestimated.

Profiled with immunoSEQ multiplex PCR; TCRdb holds only in-frame clones, not every one. The sample lists under 150,000 clones, about 90% occurring once. Concerning this clone: Its antigen is still unknown.

This chain joins TRBV19 and TRBJ1-2; no clear D gene. The sequence was obtained from an adult who received the AZD1222 COVID-19 vaccine. The sequencing here drew on peripheral blood, taken 28 days after the second AZD1222 dose. The CDR3 spells CASTPSSGYGYTF. Written as DNA, the CDR3 is TGTGCCAGTACTCCGTCCTCTGGCTATGGCTACACCTTC.